The 28 T cell receptor beta chains given below trace back to one sample, sequenced in a study of cytomegalovirus exposure and HLA in healthy donors (dated by TCRdb to about 2017). The receptor library was made with the immunoSEQ multiplex PCR assay. A mixture of 60 forward primers for TCR Vbeta segments and 13 reverse primers for TCR Jbeta segments was used in the multiplex PCR. TCRdb took over this immuneACCESS table, retaining in-frame rearrangements with V and J assigned. Such tables are incomplete; in checked studies, under half of the missing clones stem from an unresolved V gene, and the remainder is unexplained. Recorded for this sample are 250,000 or so clones; around 81% of them occurred a single time. Of the sample, 8% falls within the top ten clones. The sample consisted of PBMCs. The receptors here all came from a woman aged 55-70 years in good health and CMV-seropositive.

This clone was seen only a few times. This chain connects TRBV5-1 to TRBJ1-4; 8 bases map to TRBD1. The CDR3 has 13 residues. V was pared by 7 bases and J by 7 bases, with 6 bases of the junction left unmatched. Germline loops: CDR1 SGHRS, CDR2 YFSETQ. The CDR3 reads CASRQGAAEKLFF. CDR3 nucleotide sequence: TGCGCCAGCCGGCAGGGGGCTGCTGAAAAACTGTTTTTT.

This clone was counted only a few times. This chain uses TRBV10-3 with TRBJ1-4; no definite D call. Germline V gives CDR1 ENHRY, CDR2 SYGVKD. The V and J ends lost 9 bases and 7 bases respectively, with 15 bases between them. This CDR3 has 13 amino acids. Here the CDR3 DNA reads TGTGCCATTGCCCCCGGGATGGGTGAAAAACTGTTTTTT. Translating gives CAIAPGMGEKLFF.

CDR3 sequence reads: CASSQGGTEAFF. The CDR3 nucleotides are TGTGCCAGCAGCCAGGGAGGCACTGAAGCTTTCTTT. The rearrangement joins TRBV13 to TRBJ1-1; tentatively, D is TRBD1 (5 bases). Per the germline V gene, CDR1 is PRHDT and CDR2 is FYEKMQ (reference sequence). Trimming removed 5 bases from V and 4 bases from J, with 8 bases in between. This CDR3 spans 12 amino acids.

CDR3 residues: CASSPVPGQGLNTEAFF. The CDR3 coding sequence is TGTGCCAGCAGCCCCGTCCCGGGACAGGGTTTGAACACTGAAGCTTTCTTT. The rearrangement uses TRBV14 and TRBJ1-1; 9 bases agree with TRBD1. The CDR3 is made up of 17 amino acids. The J segment lost 0 bases and the V segment lost 4 bases, leaving 9 bases of the junction unmatched. Germline lookup yields CDR1 SGHDN and CDR2 FVKESK.

The J gene is TRBJ2-2, the V gene TRBV28; D might be TRBD1 (6 bases). Germline V lookup: CDR1 MDHEN, CDR2 SYDVKM. V gave up 5 bases and J gave up 5 bases, with 12 bases separating them. The CDR3 spans 14 residues. The CDR3 DNA follows: TGTGCCAGCAGTACATTCGGACAGACCGGGGAGCTGTTTTTT. Protein sequence: CASSTFGQTGELFF.

This clone was counted once. The chain has TRBV2 and TRBJ1-5, with D perhaps TRBD1 (6 bases). Per the germline V gene, CDR1 is SNHLY and CDR2 is FYNNEI. The CDR3 is 13 amino acids. V lost 5 bases, J lost 4 bases, and 9 bases lay in between. The CDR3 loop reads CASSQDRNQPQHF. The CDR3 DNA reads TGTGCCAGCAGTCAGGACAGAAATCAGCCCCAGCATTTT.

This sequence joins TRBV6-4 and TRBJ2-1; 10 nucleotides line up with TRBD2. The CDR3 has 14 residues. The trim removed 6 bases at V and 7 bases at J, leaving 6 bases unmatched. Germline V gene data show CDR1 as MRHNA and CDR2 as SNTAGT. CDR3: CASRGASGSNEQFF. CDR3 DNA: TGTGCCAGCAGAGGGGCTAGCGGGAGTAATGAGCAGTTCTTC.

The chain carries TRBV7-9 and TRBJ2-5; D possibly corresponds to TRBD1 (6 bases). The J call may be incorrect, as the DNA end agrees better with TRBJ2-7. The germline V gene has CDR1 SEHNR and CDR2 FQNEAQ (reference sequence). The CDR3 contains 13 residues. The CDR3 loop reads CASSLRGGYEQYF. The CDR3 DNA sequence: TGTGCCAGCAGCTTAAGAGGGGGCTACGAGCAGTACTTC.

V and J are TRBV10-2 and TRBJ2-3, with 12 bases identical to TRBD2. The CDR3 consists of 14 residues. Trimming removed 10 bases from V and 5 bases from J; junction bases left unmatched: 7. Germline CDR1 and CDR2: WSHSY and SAAADI. CDR3 protein: CATSRTSGKDTQYF. The CDR3 DNA is TGCGCCACCTCTCGGACTAGCGGGAAAGATACGCAGTATTTT.

This clone was observed a single time. The chain links TRBV29-1 to TRBJ2-7; 7 nucleotides align to TRBD1. The CDR3 is made up of 15 amino acids. V shed 0 bases, J shed 2 bases, and the junction held 7 bases outside the gene matches. Germline loops: CDR1 SQVTM, CDR2 ANQGSEA. The CDR3 loop reads CSVEEYRDSPYEQYF. Here the CDR3 DNA reads TGCAGCGTTGAAGAATACCGGGACAGTCCCTACGAGCAGTACTTC.

The chain uses TRBV6-5 and TRBJ2-1; tentative D call: TRBD2 (5 bases). This CDR3 has 15 residues. V lost 3 bases and J 2 bases, leaving 11 bases between the germline ends. Germline CDR1 is MNHEY and CDR2 is SVGAGI. The CDR3: CASSYSSFAYNEQFF. In DNA form, the CDR3 reads TGTGCCAGCAGTTATTCTAGCTTTGCCTACAATGAGCAGTTCTTC.

With regard to this clone: An end of the junction does not agree with germline; a read error may underlie this. The rearrangement links TRBV11-2 to TRBJ2-1; D is perhaps TRBD1 (6 bases). CDR3 length: 14 residues. Germline V gene sequence: CDR1 SGHAT, CDR2 FQNNGV. CDR3 in amino acids: CASSLGHQSISRVF. For the CDR3, the DNA is TGTGCCAGCAGCCTGGGACATCAGAGCATCAGCAGGGTCTTC.

This chain joins TRBV12-5 and TRBJ1-5; tentative D call: TRBD1 (5 bases). The germline CDR1 and CDR2 sequences are LGHNT and FRNRAP. With 7 bases removed from V and 1 base from J, the gap between germline ends came to 23 bases. There are 18 residues in the CDR3. CDR3 in DNA: TGTGCTAGTGCCACACCTCTTTGGGGCAGAGCGAGCAATCAGCCCCAGCATTTT. Its translation: CASATPLWGRASNQPQHF.

This clone was seen more than once but under ten times. In DNA, the CDR3 is TGTGCCATCAGTGAGCAGTCAGACACTGAAGCTTTCTTT. Translation: CAISEQSDTEAFF. J is TRBJ1-1 and V is TRBV10-3; unclear D gene. Germline V gene data show CDR1 as ENHRY and CDR2 as SYGVKD. CDR3 length: 13 amino acids. The V end was cut by 2 bases, the J end by 3 bases, with 7 bases between.

This clone showed up just once. The chain couples TRBV28 to TRBJ2-7; no firm D call. This CDR3 contains 16 residues. Looked up from germline, CDR1 is MDHEN and CDR2 is SYDVKM. V lost 5 bases, J lost 0 bases, and 17 bases lay in between. The CDR3 DNA reads as TGTGCCAGCAGTCCCGACGTAGCTCTATCCTCCTACGAGCAGTACTTC. Translated, it gives CASSPDVALSSYEQYF.

The gene calls are TRBV10-3 and TRBJ2-3, with 7 nucleotides matching TRBD2. V was clipped by 8 bases and J by 2 bases; unmatched bases: 10. In germline, CDR1 is ENHRY, CDR2 SYGVKD. The CDR3 is 15 residues long. This CDR3 reads CAIGLGKGPTDTQYF. The CDR3 nucleotides are TGTGCCATCGGACTAGGGAAGGGGCCCACAGATACGCAGTATTTT.

Written as DNA, the CDR3 is TGTGCCAGCAGCTCGTCCGGGACAGGGAACGGGGAGCAGTACTTC. This translates into CASSSSGTGNGEQYF. The rearrangement links TRBV7-9 to TRBJ2-7, with 9 bases lining up with TRBD1. Looked up from germline, CDR1 is SEHNR and CDR2 is FQNEAQ (reference sequence). This CDR3 is built from 15 residues. The junction had 11 bases not matched to a gene; V was cut back by 4 bases and J by 7 bases.

The V and J genes are TRBV5-1 and TRBJ2-7, with 8 bases identical to TRBD2. V shed 4 bases, J shed 5 bases, and the junction held 14 bases outside the gene matches. CDR1 SGHRS and CDR2 YFSETQ come from the germline V gene. This CDR3 is 16 amino acids long. CDR3 in DNA: TGCGCCAGCAGCCTAGGAGGGGCGGGAGGACTCCACGAGCAGTACTTC. Amino acids: CASSLGGAGGLHEQYF.

This chain uses TRBV5-6 with TRBJ1-1; no definite D call. The CDR3 totals 14 residues. With 0 bases removed from V and 1 base from J, the gap between germline ends came to 7 bases. Per the germline V gene, CDR1 is SGHDT and CDR2 is YYEEEE. CDR3 DNA: TGTGCCAGCAGCTTGGCCCCAGGGAACACTGAAGCTTTCTTT. It yields the protein CASSLAPGNTEAFF.

J is TRBJ2-3 and V is TRBV5-6; no reliable D call. Germline loops: CDR1 SGHDT, CDR2 YYEEEE. The length of the CDR3 is 12 residues. The V end lost 5 bases, the J end lost 3 bases, and 7 bases lay between the germline ends. The CDR3 DNA reads TGTGCCAGCAGTCCCAGAACAGATACGCAGTATTTT. Translated: CASSPRTDTQYF.

This clone came up a few times. This chain links TRBV10-3 with TRBJ2-1; 10 bases match TRBD1. The germline V gene has CDR1 ENHRY and CDR2 SYGVKD. V lost 6 bases, J lost 7 bases, and 3 bases stayed unmatched. This CDR3 contains 13 residues. The CDR3 sequence: CAIRWTGGNEQFF. The CDR3 bases are TGTGCCATCAGGTGGACAGGGGGTAATGAGCAGTTCTTC.

This clone appeared once. The chain carries TRBV9 and TRBJ2-2, with 7 bases fitting TRBD2. This CDR3 has 15 amino acids. From germline, CDR1 is SGDLS and CDR2 YYNGEE. With V trimmed by 4 bases and J by 5 bases, 8 bases remained unmatched. CDR3 nucleotides: TGTGCCAGCAGCTCAGCGGGGCCCCGAACCGGGGAGCTGTTTTTT. Amino acid sequence: CASSSAGPRTGELFF.

A note on this clone: Its ends do not fully match the called genes, so a read error is possible. This chain uses TRBV7-9 with TRBJ1-2; 8 positions agree with TRBD1. The germline CDR1 and CDR2 sequences are SEHNR and FQNEAQ (reference sequence). This CDR3 is built from 12 residues. CDR3 in amino acids: CSSSFDRGGYTF. Here the CDR3 DNA reads TGTTCCAGCAGCTTTGACAGGGGAGGCTACACCTTC.

J is TRBJ2-3 and V is TRBV7-9; TRBD2 is a possible D gene (6 bases). Germline CDR1 reads SEHNR; CDR2 reads FQNEAQ (reference sequence). The CDR3 totals 17 residues. Trimming took 4 bases from V and 2 from J, leaving 19 bases between them. The CDR3 coding sequence is TGTGCCAGCAGCTCAACCTCCGGGACTCTGAACACAGATACGCAGTATTTT. Protein product: CASSSTSGTLNTDTQYF.

This clone turned up a few times. V gene TRBV5-1 combines with J gene TRBJ1-2; 7 positions match TRBD1. Germline-derived CDR1 and CDR2 are SGHRS and YFSETQ. The trim removed 3 bases at V and 10 bases at J, leaving 12 bases unmatched. This CDR3 has 14 residues. The CDR3 spells CASSSTGLSPLYTF. For the CDR3, the DNA is TGCGCCAGCAGCTCGACAGGGCTCTCCCCTCTCTACACCTTC.

This chain connects TRBV18 to TRBJ1-5; a weak D match, TRBD1 (6 bases). V was cut by 3 bases and J by 3 bases, with 12 bases left in between. This CDR3 is built from 15 residues. Germline CDR1 KGHSH, CDR2 LQKENI. The CDR3 is CASSPLDSFNQPQHF. The CDR3 region has the DNA TGTGCCAGCTCACCTCTGGACAGTTTCAATCAGCCCCAGCATTTT.

The chain recombines TRBV7-7 with TRBJ2-1; 7 bases are a match to TRBD2. The CDR3 contains 15 residues. Germline values: CDR1 SSHAT, CDR2 FNYEAQ (reference sequence). The V segment lost 1 base and the J segment 7 bases; nucleotides outside the gene matches: 7. CDR3 amino acids: CASSLGLAETNEQFF. The CDR3 bases are TGTGCCAGCAGCTTAGGGCTAGCGGAGACAAATGAGCAGTTCTTC.

J is TRBJ2-2 and V is TRBV9, with TRBD1 matching over 7 bases. CDR3 size: 14 residues. The V and J ends lost 4 bases and 5 bases, in that order; junction bases with no gene match: 5. Germline-derived CDR1 and CDR2 are SGDLS and YYNGEE. The CDR3 loop reads CASSRGQPTGELFF. The CDR3 DNA is TGTGCCAGCAGCAGGGGACAGCCGACCGGGGAGCTGTTTTTT. Full variable domain (remainder filled in from reference TRBV9 and TRBJ2-2): DSGVTQTPKHLITATGQRVTLRCSPRSGDLSVYWYQQSLDQGLQFLIQYYNGEERAKGNILERFSAQQFPDLHSELNLSSLELGDSALYFCASSRGQPTGELFFGEGSRLTVL.